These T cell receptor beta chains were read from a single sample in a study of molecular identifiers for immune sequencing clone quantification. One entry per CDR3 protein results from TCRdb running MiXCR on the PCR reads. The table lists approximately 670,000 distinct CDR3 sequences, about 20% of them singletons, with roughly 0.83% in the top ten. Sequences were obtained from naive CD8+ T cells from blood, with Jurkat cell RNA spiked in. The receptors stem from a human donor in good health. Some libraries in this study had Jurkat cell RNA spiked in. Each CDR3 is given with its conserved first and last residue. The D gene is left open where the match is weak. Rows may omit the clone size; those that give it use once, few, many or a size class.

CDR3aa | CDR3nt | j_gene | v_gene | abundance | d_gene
CASSYRGLMNTEAFF | TGTGCCAGCAGTTACAGGGGCCTAATGAACACTGAAGCTTTCTTT | TRBJ1-1 | TRBV28 | many | TRBD1
CAISESTSDRAYEQYF | TGTGCCATCAGTGAGTCGACGTCGGACAGGGCCTACGAGCAGTACTTC | TRBJ2-7 | TRBV10-3 | few | TRBD1
CASIDRENTGELFF | TGTGCCAGCATCGACAGGGAGAACACCGGGGAGCTGTTTTTT | TRBJ2-2 | TRBV28 | many | TRBD1
CASSELGFGIMNTEAFF | TGTGCCAGCAGTGAATTGGGCTTCGGGATCATGAACACTGAAGCTTTCTTT | TRBJ1-1 | TRBV25-1 | many | -
CASSLGLRGPNSPLHF | TGTGCCAGCAGCCTGGGTCTCCGGGGACCTAATTCACCCCTCCACTTT | TRBJ1-6 | TRBV13 | - | -
CASSLTGGVDTEAFF | TGTGCCAGCAGTTTGACAGGGGGCGTCGACACTGAAGCTTTCTTT | TRBJ1-1 | TRBV12-3/TRBV12-4 | many | TRBD1
CASSASGVLDTQYF | TGTGCCAGCAGTGCGAGCGGGGTATTAGATACGCAGTATTTT | TRBJ2-3 | TRBV6-2/TRBV6-3 | few | TRBD2
CASRTGLAGSYNEQFF | TGTGCCAGCAGGACGGGACTAGCGGGTTCCTACAATGAGCAGTTCTTC | TRBJ2-1 | TRBV6-2/TRBV6-3 | few | TRBD2
CASTSESGSYETQYF | TGTGCCAGCACCTCCGAGAGCGGGAGTTATGAGACCCAGTACTTC | TRBJ2-5 | TRBV7-9 | many | TRBD2
CASSLAYTDTQYF | TGTGCCAGTAGTCTCGCTTACACAGATACGCAGTATTTT | TRBJ2-3 | TRBV19 | few | -
CASSYSRLSSYNSPLHF | TGTGCCAGCAGTTACTCGAGACTTAGCTCCTATAATTCACCCCTCCACTTT | TRBJ1-6 | TRBV6-5 | - | -
CASSLRNGVYEQYF | TGTGCCAGCAGCTTAAGAAATGGGGTCTACGAGCAGTACTTC | TRBJ2-7 | TRBV5-6 | - | -
CASSFIQTSGSHEQYF | TGTGCCAGCAGTTTTATCCAGACTAGCGGGAGCCACGAGCAGTACTTC | TRBJ2-7 | TRBV27 | few | TRBD2
CASSLVLAGDPDTQYF | TGTGCCAGCAGTTTAGTGCTAGCGGGAGATCCAGATACGCAGTATTTT | TRBJ2-3 | TRBV12-3/TRBV12-4 | many | TRBD2
CASSLKGGSYNEQFF | TGCGCCAGCAGCTTAAAGGGTGGTTCCTACAATGAGCAGTTCTTC | TRBJ2-1 | TRBV5-1 | many | -
CSARQLAGGPYEQYF | TGCAGTGCTAGACAACTAGCGGGAGGACCCTACGAGCAGTACTTC | TRBJ2-7 | TRBV20-1 | few | TRBD2
CASSLEGGVYNEQFF | TGTGCCAGTAGTCTGGAGGGGGGAGTCTACAATGAGCAGTTCTTC | TRBJ2-1 | TRBV19 | - | -
CASSPVASYKQYF | TGTGCCAGCAGTCCGGTAGCCTCCTACAAGCAGTACTTC | TRBJ2-7 | TRBV6-2/TRBV6-3 | - | -
CASSQDASWDTQYF | TGTGCCAGCAGCCAAGATGCCTCGTGGGATACGCAGTATTTT | TRBJ2-3 | TRBV4-2 | - | -
CSARDPASGVPDTQYF | TGCAGTGCTAGAGATCCAGCCAGCGGGGTGCCAGATACGCAGTATTTT | TRBJ2-3 | TRBV20-1 | many | TRBD2
CASIHRDTRIPDTQYF | TGTGCCAGCATCCACCGGGACACGAGGATCCCAGATACGCAGTATTTT | TRBJ2-3 | TRBV5-6 | many | -
CASSDSGTYSYEQYF | TGTGCCAGCAGCGATAGCGGGACCTATTCCTACGAGCAGTACTTC | TRBJ2-7 | TRBV7-9 | many | TRBD2
CASSPRGRLEETQYF | TGCGCCAGCAGTCCAAGGGGGCGCCTCGAGGAGACCCAGTACTTC | TRBJ2-5 | TRBV23-1 | many | TRBD1
CASSRNGNNYGYTF | TGCGCCAGCTCAAGGAACGGGAATAACTATGGCTACACCTTC | TRBJ1-2 | TRBV4-1 | few | -
CASSQGQGSQPQHF | TGTGCCAGCAGCCAGGGACAGGGTAGTCAGCCCCAGCATTTT | TRBJ1-5 | TRBV7-9 | many | TRBD1
CASSLTSGGDTGELFF | TGTGCCAGCAGCCTGACTAGCGGGGGGGACACCGGGGAGCTGTTTTTT | TRBJ2-2 | TRBV7-9 | - | TRBD2
CASSLALENTGELFF | TGTGCCAGCAGCTTAGCTCTAGAGAACACCGGGGAGCTGTTTTTT | TRBJ2-2 | TRBV11-2 | - | -
CASSEWEQASLPEAFF | TGTGCCAGCAGCGAATGGGAACAGGCTTCCTTACCTGAAGCTTTCTTT | TRBJ1-1 | TRBV7-2 | many | -
CASRNRVYEQYF | TGTGCCAGCAGAAACAGGGTCTACGAGCAGTACTTC | TRBJ2-7 | TRBV6-6 | few | -
CAWSNGATDTQYF | TGTGCCTGGAGTAACGGGGCCACAGATACGCAGTATTTT | TRBJ2-3 | TRBV30 | many | -
CSGNSGSTYNEQFF | TGCAGCGGAAATAGCGGGAGTACCTACAATGAGCAGTTCTTC | TRBJ2-1 | TRBV29-1 | few | TRBD2
CSASLLRTAATYEQYF | TGCAGTGCTAGCCTACTTCGGACAGCGGCTACCTACGAGCAGTACTTC | TRBJ2-7 | TRBV20-1 | many | -
CSALREGQGAFEAKNIQYF | TGCAGCGCCCTCCGGGAGGGACAGGGGGCATTCGAAGCCAAAAACATTCAGTACTTC | TRBJ2-4 | TRBV29-1 | few | TRBD1
CASSLLAGHADTQYF | TGTGCCAGCAGCTTGCTAGCGGGACACGCAGATACGCAGTATTTT | TRBJ2-3 | TRBV7-9 | - | TRBD2
CASSPRTRLAGTDTQYF | TGTGCCAGCAGCCCTAGGACGAGACTAGCGGGCACAGATACGCAGTATTTT | TRBJ2-3 | TRBV7-2 | many | TRBD2
CASSLGEGVGNQPQHF | TGTGCCAGCAGCTTGGGGGAGGGTGTCGGCAATCAGCCCCAGCATTTT | TRBJ1-5 | TRBV7-2 | many | -
CAWSFGSYNEQFF | TGTGCCTGGAGTTTTGGTTCCTACAATGAGCAGTTCTTC | TRBJ2-1 | TRBV30 | - | -
CASSQDVTGTDTQYF | TGTGCCAGCAGCCAAGACGTTACAGGGACAGATACGCAGTATTTT | TRBJ2-3 | TRBV14 | many | -
CASSPGLADNEQFF | TGCGCCAGCAGCCCGGGACTAGCGGACAATGAGCAGTTCTTC | TRBJ2-1 | TRBV5-1 | many | TRBD2
CASGSGTFGTDTQYF | TGTGCCAGCGGGTCCGGAACCTTTGGCACAGATACGCAGTATTTT | TRBJ2-3 | TRBV5-4 | many | -
CASSPWLRPLNSPLHF | TGTGCCAGCAGCCCATGGCTCCGGCCTCTTAATTCACCCCTCCACTTT | TRBJ1-6 | TRBV14 | many | -
CASSPAARADTQYF | TGTGCCAGCAGTCCGGCGGCCCGCGCAGATACGCAGTATTTT | TRBJ2-3 | TRBV2 | many | -
CASSILGDEQFF | TGTGCCAGTAGTATCCTTGGTGATGAGCAGTTCTTC | TRBJ2-1 | TRBV19 | few | -
CASSHTTSGGAIDTQYF | TGCGCCAGCAGCCACACCACTAGCGGGGGGGCTATAGATACGCAGTATTTT | TRBJ2-3 | TRBV4-1 | - | TRBD2
CASSYSNQEQYF | TGTGCCAGCAGTTACTCGAACCAAGAGCAGTACTTC | TRBJ2-7 | TRBV6-5 | many | -
CASSTRALAGGTDTQYF | TGTGCCAGCAGCACAAGGGCCCTGGCGGGAGGTACAGATACGCAGTATTTT | TRBJ2-3 | TRBV11-2 | many | TRBD2
CASSTGSLPQYF | TGTGCCAGCAGCACCGGGAGCTTGCCCCAGTACTTC | TRBJ2-5 | TRBV5-6 | - | -
CSVYSGLGYNEQFF | TGCAGTGTTTATAGCGGGCTGGGGTACAATGAGCAGTTCTTC | TRBJ2-1 | TRBV20-1 | many | TRBD2
CASSPRGASTDTQYF | TGTGCCAGCAGCCCCCGCGGGGCGAGCACAGATACGCAGTATTTT | TRBJ2-3 | TRBV6-5 | - | -
CASSLALAGGVEFF | TGTGCCAGCAGCTTGGCACTAGCGGGAGGGGTCGAGTTCTTC | TRBJ2-1 | TRBV5-6 | few | TRBD2
CATSVLGEQGWGNQPQHF | TGTGCCACCAGTGTCCTTGGCGAGCAGGGATGGGGCAATCAGCCCCAGCATTTT | TRBJ1-5 | TRBV24-1 | many | -